The present T cell receptor beta chain was sequenced within a study of blood T cell repertoires in COVID-19. Study-level information: Some COVID-19 samples were acute and others convalescent; all came from the United States, Italy and Spain.

This clone was seen once. Germline lookup yields CDR1 SGHVS and CDR2 FNYEAQ. This CDR3 has 15 amino acids. Losses at the gene ends were 1 base for V and 6 bases for J; bases not matched to a gene: 3. Method: immunoSEQ multiplex PCR; TCRdb's copy keeps in-frame clones and lacks some. Here the sample spans about 220,000 clones, 75% to 90% being singletons. The sequenced sample consisted of PBMCs or T cells enriched from blood (not recorded which). The chain is built from TRBV7-6 and TRBJ2-1, with TRBD2 matching 10 bases. The receptor was isolated from a woman aged 18 to 35 in a cohort exposed to, infected with or recovered from COVID-19 (not recorded which). The CDR3 DNA is TGTGCCAGCAGCTTAGAGCGGGGGGGCCTCAATGAGCAGTTCTTC. Its protein product is CASSLERGGLNEQFF.